Listed below are T cell receptor beta chains from one sample, sequenced in a study of identifying expanded T cells in peripheral blood. TCRdb's copy holds only in-frame clones and misses some; the assay was immunoSEQ multiplex PCR. The repertoire holds just over 90,000 clones, about 90% seen once, with about 3.9% in the top ten. The source material was blood. These receptor sequences come from a person aged 18 to 75 in good health. The CDR3 runs from the conserved cysteine through the conserved F or W. D genes are given only for firm matches. Size tells how often a clone was seen (once, few, many) or the class of an expanded clone, and some rows leave it out.

D: NA
J: TRBJ1-2
size: NA
V: TRBV6-5
CDR3: CASRPQLNRAYGYTF
DNA: TGTGCCAGCAGACCTCAGCTGAACAGGGCTTATGGCTACACCTTC

D: NA
J: TRBJ2-1
size: few
V: TRBV10-1
CDR3: CASSGTLYNEQFF
DNA: TGCGCCAGCAGTGGAACACTCTACAATGAGCAGTTCTTC

D: NA
J: TRBJ1-1
size: NA
V: TRBV19
CDR3: CASSRVTENTEAFF
DNA: TGTGCCAGTAGTAGAGTCACGGAGAACACTGAAGCTTTCTTT

D: NA
J: TRBJ2-6
size: NA
V: TRBV6-1
CDR3: CASSGGTASGANVLTF
DNA: TGTGCCAGCAGTGGGGGGACGGCCTCTGGGGCCAACGTCCTGACTTTC

D: TRBD2
J: TRBJ2-1
size: NA
V: TRBV4-2
CDR3: CASSQVAGGPNEQFF
DNA: TGTGCCAGCAGCCAAGTAGCGGGGGGGCCGAATGAGCAGTTCTTC

D: NA
J: TRBJ2-1
size: NA
V: TRBV28
CDR3: CASRAVGGSQVEQFF
DNA: TGTGCCAGCAGGGCAGTGGGGGGAAGTCAAGTTGAGCAGTTCTTC

D: NA
J: TRBJ2-1
size: NA
V: TRBV10-3
CDR3: CAITPSGTRDNEQFF
DNA: TGTGCCATCACCCCTTCCGGGACCAGAGACAATGAGCAGTTCTTC

D: NA
J: TRBJ2-5
size: NA
V: TRBV5-4
CDR3: CASSSPSRGVEETQYF
DNA: TGTGCCAGCAGCTCCCCGTCGAGGGGAGTGGAAGAGACCCAGTACTTC

D: NA
J: TRBJ2-3
size: NA
V: TRBV30
CDR3: CALDTDTDTQYF
DNA: TGTGCCTTGGACACCGACACAGATACGCAGTATTTT

D: TRBD2
J: TRBJ2-3
size: NA
V: TRBV5-5
CDR3: CASSPRLAGRTDTQYF
DNA: TGTGCCAGCAGCCCCCGACTAGCGGGAAGGACAGATACGCAGTATTTT

D: NA
J: TRBJ2-7
size: NA
V: TRBV29-1
CDR3: CSVVEGPSFSEQYF
DNA: TGCAGCGTTGTGGAGGGGCCAAGCTTCTCCGAGCAGTACTTC

D: TRBD2
J: TRBJ2-1
size: NA
V: TRBV11-3
CDR3: CASSLVVSGSSYNEQFF
DNA: TGTGCCAGCAGCTTAGTGGTTAGCGGGAGCTCCTACAATGAGCAGTTCTTC

D: TRBD1
J: TRBJ1-6
size: NA
V: TRBV6-1
CDR3: CASSDFSGTGNSPLHF
DNA: TGTGCCAGCAGTGACTTCTCCGGGACAGGGAATTCACCCCTCCACTTT

D: TRBD2
J: TRBJ2-1
size: once
V: TRBV5-1
CDR3: CASSWTSGRPSYNEQFF
DNA: TGCGCCAGCAGCTGGACTAGCGGGAGACCTTCCTACAATGAGCAGTTCTTC

D: TRBD2
J: TRBJ2-2
size: few
V: TRBV7-9
CDR3: CASSPRGETTNTGELFF
DNA: TGTGCCAGCAGCCCGCGGGGGGAGACGACCAACACCGGGGAGCTGTTTTTT

D: NA
J: TRBJ2-1
size: NA
V: TRBV9
CDR3: CASSVASLGGHEQFF
DNA: TGTGCCAGCAGCGTAGCGTCCCTGGGGGGGCATGAGCAGTTCTTC

D: TRBD1
J: TRBJ2-7
size: NA
V: TRBV19
CDR3: CASSPETGTGGYEQYF
DNA: TGTGCCAGTAGTCCGGAAACCGGGACAGGGGGCTACGAGCAGTACTTC

D: NA
J: TRBJ1-5
size: NA
V: TRBV28
CDR3: CASRPTNTGNHAQHF
DNA: TGTGCCAGCAGACCAACGAACACGGGCAATCATGCCCAGCATTTT

D: NA
J: TRBJ1-2
size: NA
V: TRBV6-1
CDR3: CASWEGAEVIYGYTF
DNA: TGTGCCAGCTGGGAAGGGGCGGAGGTTATCTATGGCTACACCTTC

D: NA
J: TRBJ2-7
size: NA
V: TRBV9
CDR3: CASSGAEKEQYF
DNA: TGTGCCAGCAGTGGGGCGGAAAAGGAGCAGTACTTC

D: NA
J: TRBJ2-2
size: few
V: TRBV6-4
CDR3: CASSAGDTGELFF
DNA: TGTGCCAGCAGTGCGGGAGACACCGGGGAGCTGTTTTTT

D: NA
J: TRBJ2-3
size: NA
V: TRBV28
CDR3: CAVVGGRLAASTDTQYF
DNA: TGTGCCGTGGTTGGGGGCCGGCTAGCGGCATCCACAGATACGCAGTATTTT

D: NA
J: TRBJ2-4
size: NA
V: TRBV2
CDR3: CASSEYVNIQYF
DNA: TGTGCCAGCAGTGAATACGTGAACATTCAGTACTTC

D: NA
J: TRBJ2-7
size: NA
V: TRBV28
CDR3: CATLRYDSSYEQYF
DNA: TGTGCCACCCTTAGGTACGATAGCTCCTACGAGCAGTACTTC

D: NA
J: TRBJ1-4
size: few
V: TRBV28
CDR3: CASQQEEKLFF
DNA: TGTGCCAGCCAACAGGAGGAAAAACTGTTTTTT

D: NA
J: TRBJ2-3
size: NA
V: TRBV6-5
CDR3: CASSRTSARDTQYF
DNA: TGTGCCAGCAGCCGTACTTCGGCTCGAGATACGCAGTATTTT

D: TRBD1
J: TRBJ2-5
size: NA
V: TRBV2
CDR3: CASGHRGETQYF
DNA: TGTGCCAGCGGGCACAGGGGCGAGACCCAGTACTTC

D: NA
J: TRBJ2-6
size: NA
V: TRBV5-1
CDR3: CASSFSSGANVLTF
DNA: TGCGCCAGCAGCTTTAGCTCTGGGGCCAACGTCCTGACTTTC

D: NA
J: TRBJ2-1
size: once
V: TRBV18
CDR3: CASSPPQYADEQFF
DNA: TGTGCCAGCTCACCACCACAGTACGCCGATGAGCAGTTCTTC

D: TRBD2
J: TRBJ2-3
size: NA
V: TRBV6-4
CDR3: CASSDSSGGATDTQYF
DNA: TGTGCCAGCAGTGACTCTAGCGGGGGGGCCACAGATACGCAGTATTTT

D: NA
J: TRBJ1-4
size: NA
V: TRBV7-8
CDR3: CASSLAFEVEIEKLFF
DNA: TGTGCCAGCAGCTTAGCGTTTGAAGTTGAAATTGAAAAACTGTTTTTT

D: TRBD1
J: TRBJ1-1
size: NA
V: TRBV19
CDR3: CASSIGTGVTEAFF
DNA: TGTGCCAGTAGTATAGGGACAGGGGTAACTGAAGCTTTCTTT

D: TRBD2
J: TRBJ2-7
size: NA
V: TRBV2
CDR3: CASSEAFLLRTSGGNEYEQYF
DNA: TGTGCCAGCAGTGAAGCGTTCCTACTCCGGACTAGCGGGGGGAACGAGTACGAGCAGTACTTC

D: NA
J: TRBJ1-3
size: NA
V: TRBV11-3
CDR3: CASSPDGGDTIYF
DNA: TGTGCCAGCAGCCCGGACGGCGGAGACACCATATATTTT

D: NA
J: TRBJ1-1
size: NA
V: TRBV15
CDR3: CATSRSSGDFTEAFF
DNA: TGTGCCACCAGCAGATCCTCCGGGGATTTTACTGAAGCTTTCTTT

D: NA
J: TRBJ1-6
size: NA
V: TRBV10-3
CDR3: CAISTVNSPLHF
DNA: TGTGCCATCTCAACAGTAAATTCACCCCTCCACTTT

D: NA
J: TRBJ2-7
size: NA
V: TRBV11-1
CDR3: CASSLLEGYEQYF
DNA: TGTGCCAGCAGCTTATTGGAGGGCTACGAGCAGTACTTC

D: NA
J: TRBJ2-3
size: NA
V: TRBV11-3
CDR3: CASSYQRSTDTQYF
DNA: TGTGCCAGCAGCTATCAGCGGAGCACAGATACGCAGTATTTT

D: NA
J: TRBJ2-1
size: NA
V: TRBV11-2
CDR3: CASTTSDNGQFF
DNA: TGTGCCAGCACCACCTCGGACAATGGGCAGTTCTTC

D: NA
J: TRBJ1-3
size: NA
V: TRBV5-1
CDR3: CASSPDGDSSHYSGNTIYF
DNA: TGCGCCAGCAGCCCAGATGGTGACAGCAGTCACTACTCTGGAAACACCATATATTTT

D: TRBD2
J: TRBJ2-7
size: NA
V: TRBV6-1
CDR3: CASSEEESGGHEQYF
DNA: TGTGCCAGCAGTGAAGAGGAGTCGGGAGGGCACGAGCAGTACTTC

D: NA
J: TRBJ1-5
size: NA
V: TRBV13
CDR3: CASSRTSNQPQHF
DNA: TGTGCCAGCAGCAGGACGAGCAATCAGCCCCAGCATTTT